A selection of T cell receptor beta chains follows, all from one sample in a study of T cells in narcolepsy. Only in-frame clones appear in the TCRdb table, and some are missing; sequencing was by immunoSEQ multiplex PCR. The data contain about 34,000 clones, 81% of them seen just once; the ten biggest clones take up around 2.5%. Sequenced material: memory (CD45RA-) CD4+ T cells from blood. These receptors all stem from a human donor in good health. Each CDR3 is given with its conserved first and last residue. Fields, in order: clone size, CDR3 length, D gene, J gene, V gene, CDR3 protein, CDR3 DNA. D genes are given only for firm matches. Where a row states a size, it is once, few, many or the class of an expanded clone; other rows omit it.

clone size: few
CDR3 length: 14
D gene: TRBD1
J gene: TRBJ1-4
V gene: TRBV6-1
CDR3 protein: CATARQGGGEKLFF
CDR3 DNA: TGTGCCACAGCACGACAGGGAGGAGGAGAAAAACTGTTTTTT

clone size: .
CDR3 length: 16
D gene: TRBD1
J gene: TRBJ2-3
V gene: TRBV7-9
CDR3 protein: CASSPGTEPSTDTQYF
CDR3 DNA: TGTGCCAGCAGCCCTGGGACAGAGCCTAGCACAGATACGCAGTATTTT

clone size: .
CDR3 length: 11
D gene: .
J gene: TRBJ1-1
V gene: TRBV28
CDR3 protein: CASRGKPEAFF
CDR3 DNA: TGTGCCAGCCGGGGGAAGCCTGAAGCTTTCTTT

clone size: .
CDR3 length: 14
D gene: .
J gene: TRBJ1-2
V gene: TRBV6-1
CDR3 protein: CASSYSHGGYGYTF
CDR3 DNA: TGTGCCAGCAGTTATTCCCACGGGGGCTATGGCTACACCTTC

clone size: .
CDR3 length: 15
D gene: .
J gene: TRBJ2-3
V gene: TRBV15
CDR3 protein: CATSSGGVGTDTQYF
CDR3 DNA: TGTGCCACCAGCAGTGGCGGGGTTGGAACAGATACGCAGTATTTT

clone size: .
CDR3 length: 14
D gene: .
J gene: TRBJ2-1
V gene: TRBV19
CDR3 protein: CASRTGSSYNEQFF
CDR3 DNA: TGTGCCAGTAGAACAGGGAGCTCCTACAATGAGCAGTTCTTC

clone size: once
CDR3 length: 15
D gene: .
J gene: TRBJ1-4
V gene: TRBV30
CDR3 protein: CAWSVPGRVNEKLFF
CDR3 DNA: TGTGCCTGGAGTGTACCAGGTCGGGTTAATGAAAAACTGTTTTTT

clone size: .
CDR3 length: 14
D gene: .
J gene: TRBJ2-7
V gene: TRBV30
CDR3 protein: CAWSPPGISNEQYF
CDR3 DNA: TGTGCCTGGAGTCCCCCCGGGATCAGTAACGAGCAGTACTTC

clone size: .
CDR3 length: 14
D gene: .
J gene: TRBJ1-2
V gene: TRBV6-1
CDR3 protein: CASSVRRHGGGYTF
CDR3 DNA: TGTGCCAGCAGTGTGCGTAGGCATGGGGGTGGCTACACCTTC

clone size: .
CDR3 length: 13
D gene: TRBD2
J gene: TRBJ2-5
V gene: TRBV9
CDR3 protein: CASSVELAGTQYF
CDR3 DNA: TGTGCCAGCAGCGTAGAGCTAGCGGGGACCCAGTACTTC

clone size: .
CDR3 length: 16
D gene: .
J gene: TRBJ1-1
V gene: TRBV14
CDR3 protein: CASSQEGAYRGTEAFF
CDR3 DNA: TGTGCCAGCAGCCAAGAGGGGGCCTACCGGGGTACTGAAGCTTTCTTT

clone size: few
CDR3 length: 15
D gene: TRBD1
J gene: TRBJ1-4
V gene: TRBV6-1
CDR3 protein: CASSLLTGAEEKLFF
CDR3 DNA: TGTGCCAGCAGTCTCTTGACAGGGGCAGAGGAAAAACTGTTTTTT

clone size: .
CDR3 length: 16
D gene: .
J gene: TRBJ1-6
V gene: TRBV7-8
CDR3 protein: CASSWRASSYNSPLHF
CDR3 DNA: TGTGCCAGCAGCTGGAGAGCGAGCTCCTATAATTCACCCCTCCACTTT

clone size: .
CDR3 length: 15
D gene: .
J gene: TRBJ2-5
V gene: TRBV4-2
CDR3 protein: CASSQERGGQETQYF
CDR3 DNA: TGTGCCAGCAGCCAAGAGAGGGGGGGCCAAGAGACCCAGTACTTC

clone size: .
CDR3 length: 15
D gene: TRBD2
J gene: TRBJ2-1
V gene: TRBV18
CDR3 protein: CASSPYPGTNNEQFF
CDR3 DNA: TGTGCCAGCTCGCCTTACCCCGGGACTAATAATGAGCAGTTCTTC